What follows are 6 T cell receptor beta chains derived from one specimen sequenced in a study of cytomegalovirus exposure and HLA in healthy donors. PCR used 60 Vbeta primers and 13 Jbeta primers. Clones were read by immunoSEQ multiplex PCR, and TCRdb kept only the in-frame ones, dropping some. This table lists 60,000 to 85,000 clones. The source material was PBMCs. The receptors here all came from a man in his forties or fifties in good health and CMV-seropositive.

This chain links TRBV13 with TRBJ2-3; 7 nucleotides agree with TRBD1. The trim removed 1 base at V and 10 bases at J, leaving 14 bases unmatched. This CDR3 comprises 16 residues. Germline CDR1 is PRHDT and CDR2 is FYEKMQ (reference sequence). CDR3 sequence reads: CASSLAPQGITRPQYF. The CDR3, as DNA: TGTGCCAGCAGCTTAGCCCCACAGGGGATCACAAGGCCGCAGTATTTT.

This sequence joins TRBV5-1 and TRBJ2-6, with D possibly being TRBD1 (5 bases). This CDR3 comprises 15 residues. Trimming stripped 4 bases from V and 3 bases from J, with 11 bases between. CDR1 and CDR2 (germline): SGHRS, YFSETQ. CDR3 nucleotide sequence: TGCGCCAGCAGCATTGACAGTAGTGGGGCCAACGTCCTGACTTTC. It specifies CASSIDSSGANVLTF.

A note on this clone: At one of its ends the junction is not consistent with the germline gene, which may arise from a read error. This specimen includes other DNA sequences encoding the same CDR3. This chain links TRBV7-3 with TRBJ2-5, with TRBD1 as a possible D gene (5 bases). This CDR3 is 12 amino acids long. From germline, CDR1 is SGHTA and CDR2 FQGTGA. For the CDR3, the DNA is TGTGCCAGCAGCCAGGGCGGAGAGACCCAATACTTC. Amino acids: CASSQGGETQYF.

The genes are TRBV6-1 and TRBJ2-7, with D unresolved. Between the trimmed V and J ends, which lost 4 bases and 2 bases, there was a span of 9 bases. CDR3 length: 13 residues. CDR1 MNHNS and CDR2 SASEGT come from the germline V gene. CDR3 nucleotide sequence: TGTGCCAGCAGTGCCCCAGGAACCTACGAGCAGTACGTC. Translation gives CASSAPGTYEQYV.

The CDR3 sequence is CATSRARDRPYEQYV. The CDR3 coding sequence is TGTGCCACCAGCAGAGCCCGGGACAGACCCTACGAGCAGTACGTC. The chain carries TRBV15 and TRBJ2-7, with TRBD1 identical over 7 bases. The CDR3 consists of 15 residues. The V gene's germline CDR1 is LNHNV and CDR2 YYDKDF (reference sequence). V shed 1 base and J 2 bases; nucleotides not matched to a gene: 5.

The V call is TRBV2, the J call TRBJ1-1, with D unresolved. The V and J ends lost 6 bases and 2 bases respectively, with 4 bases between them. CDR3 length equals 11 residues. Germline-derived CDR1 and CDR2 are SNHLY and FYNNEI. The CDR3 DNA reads TGTGCCAGCAGGACTAACACTGAAGCTTTCTTT. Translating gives CASRTNTEAFF.